This TCR beta chain was captured by sequencing in a study of cytomegalovirus exposure and HLA in healthy donors. These donors counted as nominally healthy when sampled, but unrecorded immune exposures were likely. There are many counts of this clone. Antigen unknown. Study findings and constraints: The productive fraction for most TCR beta V segments was about 87% or about 30% in an earlier analysis.

CDR1 and CDR2 (germline): MRHNA, SNTAGT. There are 15 residues in the CDR3. V was pared by 4 bases and J by 1 base, with 2 bases of the junction left unmatched. Researchers ran the PCR with 60 Vbeta and 13 Jbeta primers. TCRdb keeps only in-frame clones here, not all; method: immunoSEQ multiplex PCR. The sample consists of 150,000 to 200,000 clones, about four fifths of them appearing once. This sequence originates from a man aged 18 to 29 in good health and CMV-seronegative. The rearrangement uses TRBV6-4 and TRBJ2-2; 8 nucleotides line up with TRBD1. The sequenced sample was PBMCs. The CDR3 DNA reads as TGTGCCAGCAGTGCCGGGACAGGGAACACCGGGGAGCTGTTTTTT. Translation gives CASSAGTGNTGELFF.